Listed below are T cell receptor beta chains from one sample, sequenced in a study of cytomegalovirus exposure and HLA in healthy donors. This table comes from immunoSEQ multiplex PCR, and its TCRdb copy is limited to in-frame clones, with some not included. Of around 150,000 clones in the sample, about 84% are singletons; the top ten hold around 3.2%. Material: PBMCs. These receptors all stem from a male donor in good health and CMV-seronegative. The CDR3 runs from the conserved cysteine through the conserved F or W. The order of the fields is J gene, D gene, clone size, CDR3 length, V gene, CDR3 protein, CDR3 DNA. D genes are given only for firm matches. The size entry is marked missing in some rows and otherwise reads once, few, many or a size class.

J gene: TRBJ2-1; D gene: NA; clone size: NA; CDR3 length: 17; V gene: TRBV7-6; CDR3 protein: CASSFKTLEAAYNEQFF; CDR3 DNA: TGTGCCAGCAGCTTTAAGACCCTAGAGGCAGCCTACAATGAGCAGTTCTTC
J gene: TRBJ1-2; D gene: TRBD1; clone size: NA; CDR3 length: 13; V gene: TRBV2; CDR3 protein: CASSVGQAYGYTF; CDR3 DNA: TGTGCCAGCAGTGTAGGACAGGCCTATGGCTACACCTTC
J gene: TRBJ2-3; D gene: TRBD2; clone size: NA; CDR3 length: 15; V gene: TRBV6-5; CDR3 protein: CASSYREGRSDTQYF; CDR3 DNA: TGTGCCAGCAGTTACCGGGAGGGACGCTCAGATACGCAGTATTTT
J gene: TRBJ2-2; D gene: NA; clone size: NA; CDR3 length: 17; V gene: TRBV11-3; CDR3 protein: CASSLALWGVGTGELFF; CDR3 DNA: TGTGCCAGCAGCTTGGCCCTATGGGGAGTTGGCACCGGGGAGCTGTTTTTT
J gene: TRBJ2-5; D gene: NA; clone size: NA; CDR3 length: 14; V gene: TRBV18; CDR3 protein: CASSPTPARETQYF; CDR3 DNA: TGTGCCAGCTCACCTACTCCTGCCCGAGAGACCCAGTACTTC
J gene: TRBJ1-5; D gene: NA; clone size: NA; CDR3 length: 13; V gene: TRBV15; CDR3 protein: CATSRAGGQPQHF; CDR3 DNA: TGTGCCACCAGCAGAGCTGGAGGTCAGCCCCAGCATTTT
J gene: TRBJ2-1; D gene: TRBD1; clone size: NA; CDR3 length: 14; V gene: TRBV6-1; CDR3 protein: CASSRDSSYNEQFF; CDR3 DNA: TGTGCCAGCAGCAGGGACAGTTCCTACAATGAGCAGTTCTTC
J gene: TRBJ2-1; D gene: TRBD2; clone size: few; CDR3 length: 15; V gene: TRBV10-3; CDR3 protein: CAISESSSGHNEQFF; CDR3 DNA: TGTGCCATCAGTGAGTCCTCTAGCGGTCACAATGAGCAGTTCTTC
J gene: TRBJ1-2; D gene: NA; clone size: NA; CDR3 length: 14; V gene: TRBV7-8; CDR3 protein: CASSLATGFYGYTF; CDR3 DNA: TGTGCCAGCAGCTTAGCCACAGGGTTCTATGGCTACACCTTC
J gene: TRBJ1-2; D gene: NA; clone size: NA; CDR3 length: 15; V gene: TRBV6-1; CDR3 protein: CASSSTGGDYYGYTF; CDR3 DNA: TGTGCCAGCAGTTCTACGGGGGGCGACTACTATGGCTACACCTTC
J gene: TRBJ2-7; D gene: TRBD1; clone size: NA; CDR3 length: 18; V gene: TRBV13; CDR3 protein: CASSRRYLGDSHDTEQYF; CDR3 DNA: TGTGCCAGCAGCCGTAGATATTTGGGGGACAGCCATGATACCGAGCAGTACTTC
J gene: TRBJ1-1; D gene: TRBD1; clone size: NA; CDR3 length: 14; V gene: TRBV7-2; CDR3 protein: CASSSWTGNTEAFF; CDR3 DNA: TGTGCCAGCAGCTCCTGGACAGGGAACACTGAAGCTTTCTTT
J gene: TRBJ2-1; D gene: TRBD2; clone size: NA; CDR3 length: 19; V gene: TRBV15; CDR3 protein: CATSKTSGGPYQGYNEQFF; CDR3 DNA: TGTGCCACCAGCAAGACTAGCGGGGGACCCTACCAGGGTTACAATGAGCAGTTCTTC
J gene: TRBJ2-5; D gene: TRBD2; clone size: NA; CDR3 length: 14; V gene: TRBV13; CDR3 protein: CASSLGGRWETQYF; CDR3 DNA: TGTGCCAGCAGCTTAGGCGGGAGGTGGGAGACCCAGTACTTC
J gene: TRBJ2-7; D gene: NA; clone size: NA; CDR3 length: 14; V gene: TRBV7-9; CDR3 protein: CASSYSVGPAEQYF; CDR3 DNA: TGTGCCAGCAGCTACTCAGTTGGGCCCGCCGAGCAGTACTTC
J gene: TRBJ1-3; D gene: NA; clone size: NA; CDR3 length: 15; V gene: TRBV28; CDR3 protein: CASRIQGYAGNTIYF; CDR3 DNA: TGTGCCAGCAGGATACAGGGTTACGCTGGAAACACCATATATTTT
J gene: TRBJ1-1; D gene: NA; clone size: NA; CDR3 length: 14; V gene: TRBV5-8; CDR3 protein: CASSRLGVVSEAFF; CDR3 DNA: TGTGCCAGCAGCCGCTTGGGAGTAGTCAGTGAAGCTTTCTTT
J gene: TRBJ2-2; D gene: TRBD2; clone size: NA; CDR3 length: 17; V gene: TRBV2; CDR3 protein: CASSEAASGSSTGELFF; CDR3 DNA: TGTGCCAGCAGTGAAGCGGCTAGCGGGAGTAGCACCGGGGAGCTGTTTTTT
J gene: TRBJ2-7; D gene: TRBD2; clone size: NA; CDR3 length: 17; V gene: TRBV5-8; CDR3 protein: CASSPTHGLAGIHEQYF; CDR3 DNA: TGTGCCAGCAGCCCAACCCACGGACTAGCGGGAATCCACGAGCAGTACTTC
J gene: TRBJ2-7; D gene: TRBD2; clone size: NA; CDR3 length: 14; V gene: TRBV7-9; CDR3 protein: CASSLGGTLREQYF; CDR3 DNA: TGTGCCAGCAGCTTGGGAGGGACCCTACGCGAGCAGTACTTC
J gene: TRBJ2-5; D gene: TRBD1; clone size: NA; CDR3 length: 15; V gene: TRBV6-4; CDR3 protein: CASSSPGQGGETQYF; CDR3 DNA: TGTGCCAGCAGTTCACCGGGACAGGGTGGAGAGACCCAGTACTTC
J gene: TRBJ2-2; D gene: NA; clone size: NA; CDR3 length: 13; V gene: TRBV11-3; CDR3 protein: CASSSIVYGELFF; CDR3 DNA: TGTGCCAGCAGCTCTATAGTTTACGGGGAGCTGTTTTTT
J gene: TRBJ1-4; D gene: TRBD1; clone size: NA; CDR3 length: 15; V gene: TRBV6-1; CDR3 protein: CASSAPGQGYEKLFF; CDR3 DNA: TGTGCCAGCAGTGCGCCGGGACAGGGGTATGAAAAACTGTTTTTT
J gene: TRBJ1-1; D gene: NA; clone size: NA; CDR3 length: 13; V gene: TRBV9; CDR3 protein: CASSARQNTEAFF; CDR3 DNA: TGTGCCAGCAGCGCCCGACAGAACACTGAAGCTTTCTTT
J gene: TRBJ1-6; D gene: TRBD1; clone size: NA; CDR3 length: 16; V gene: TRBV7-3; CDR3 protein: CASSRTGQGYNSPLHF; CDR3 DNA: TGTGCCAGCAGCAGAACCGGACAGGGTTATAATTCACCCCTCCACTTT
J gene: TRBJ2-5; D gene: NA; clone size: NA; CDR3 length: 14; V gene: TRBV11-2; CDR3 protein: CASSPGTGQETQYF; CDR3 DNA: TGTGCCAGCAGCCCCGGGACTGGTCAAGAGACCCAGTACTTC
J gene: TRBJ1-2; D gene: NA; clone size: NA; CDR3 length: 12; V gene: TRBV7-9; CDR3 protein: CASSTQGVGYTF; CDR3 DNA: TGTGCCAGCAGCACCCAGGGCGTTGGCTACACCTTC
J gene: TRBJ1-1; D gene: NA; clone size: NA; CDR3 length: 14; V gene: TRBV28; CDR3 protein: CASSLPGLNTEAFF; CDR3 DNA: TGTGCCAGCAGTTTACCGGGATTGAACACTGAAGCTTTCTTT
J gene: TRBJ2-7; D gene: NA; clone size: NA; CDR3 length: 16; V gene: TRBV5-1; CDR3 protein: CASSLASGQSLYEQYF; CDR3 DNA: TGCGCCAGCAGCTTGGCCTCGGGACAATCTTTGTACGAGCAGTACTTC
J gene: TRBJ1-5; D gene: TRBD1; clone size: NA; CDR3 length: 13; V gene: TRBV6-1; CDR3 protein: CASSVQGAQPQHF; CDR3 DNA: TGTGCCAGCAGTGTACAGGGGGCTCAGCCCCAGCATTTT
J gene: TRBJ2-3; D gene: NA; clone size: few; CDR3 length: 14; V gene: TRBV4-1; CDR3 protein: CASSPRQGTDTQYF; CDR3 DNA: TGCGCCAGCAGCCCACGACAGGGCACAGATACGCAGTATTTT
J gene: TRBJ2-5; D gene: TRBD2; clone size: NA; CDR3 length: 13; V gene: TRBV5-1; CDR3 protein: CASSTGTSETQYF; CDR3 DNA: TGCGCCAGCAGCACCGGGACTAGTGAGACCCAGTACTTC
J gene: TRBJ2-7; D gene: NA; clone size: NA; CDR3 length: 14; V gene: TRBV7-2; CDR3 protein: CASSLLAVSYEQYF; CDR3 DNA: TGTGCCAGCAGCTTATTAGCCGTCTCCTACGAGCAGTACTTC
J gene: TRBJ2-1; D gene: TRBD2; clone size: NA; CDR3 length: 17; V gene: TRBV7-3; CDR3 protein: CASSLRGIAGKGNEQFF; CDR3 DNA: TGTGCCAGCAGCTTACGAGGAATAGCGGGTAAAGGGAATGAGCAGTTCTTC
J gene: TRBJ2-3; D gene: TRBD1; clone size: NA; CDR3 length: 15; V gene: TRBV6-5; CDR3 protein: CASRHGTGGLDTQYF; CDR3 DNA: TGTGCCAGCAGACATGGGACAGGGGGGTTAGATACGCAGTATTTT
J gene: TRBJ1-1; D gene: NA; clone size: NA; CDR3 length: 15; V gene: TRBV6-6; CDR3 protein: CASSLLGHLNTEAFF; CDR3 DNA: TGTGCCAGCAGCTTATTAGGACACTTGAACACTGAAGCTTTCTTT
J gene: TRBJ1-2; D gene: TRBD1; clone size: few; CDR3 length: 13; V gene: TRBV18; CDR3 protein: CASSPQGDYGYTF; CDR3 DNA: TGTGCCAGCTCTCCACAGGGGGACTATGGCTACACCTTC
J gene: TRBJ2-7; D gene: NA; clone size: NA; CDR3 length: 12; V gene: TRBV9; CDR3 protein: CASSGSSYEQYF; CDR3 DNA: TGTGCCAGCAGTGGCAGCTCCTACGAGCAGTACTTC
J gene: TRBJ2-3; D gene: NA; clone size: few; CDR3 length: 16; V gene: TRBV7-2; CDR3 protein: CASSLALRGGTDTQYF; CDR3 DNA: TGTGCCAGCAGCTTAGCGTTAAGGGGTGGAACAGATACGCAGTATTTT
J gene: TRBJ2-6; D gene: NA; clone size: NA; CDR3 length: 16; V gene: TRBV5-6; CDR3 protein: CASSLAGGSGANVLTF; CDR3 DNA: TGTGCCAGCAGCTTGGCAGGTGGGTCTGGGGCCAACGTCCTGACTTTC
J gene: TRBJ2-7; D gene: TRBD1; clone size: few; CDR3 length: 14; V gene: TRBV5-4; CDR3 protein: CASSLGGQGHEQYF; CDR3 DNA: TGTGCCAGCAGCTTGGGGGGACAGGGTCACGAGCAGTACTTC
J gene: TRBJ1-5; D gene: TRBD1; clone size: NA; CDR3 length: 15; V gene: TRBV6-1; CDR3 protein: CASSELVTGDQPQHF; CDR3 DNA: TGTGCCAGCAGTGAATTAGTAACAGGGGATCAGCCCCAGCATTTT
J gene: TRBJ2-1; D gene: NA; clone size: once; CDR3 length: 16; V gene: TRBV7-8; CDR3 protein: CASSLEPSATGDEQFF; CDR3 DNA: TGTGCCAGCAGCTTGGAACCTAGCGCCACCGGCGATGAGCAGTTCTTC
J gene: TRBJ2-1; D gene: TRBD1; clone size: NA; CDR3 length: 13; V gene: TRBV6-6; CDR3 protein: CASSYNRGNEQFF; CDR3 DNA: TGTGCCAGCAGTTACAACAGGGGCAATGAGCAGTTCTTC
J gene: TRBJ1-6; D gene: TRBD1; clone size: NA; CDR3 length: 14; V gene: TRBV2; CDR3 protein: CASSVATGNSPLHF; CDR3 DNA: TGTGCCAGCAGTGTGGCGACAGGGAATTCACCCCTCCACTTT
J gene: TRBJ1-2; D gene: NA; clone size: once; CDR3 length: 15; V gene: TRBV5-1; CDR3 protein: CASSSPYRGIYGYTF; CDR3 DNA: TGCGCCAGCAGCTCTCCCTACAGAGGGATTTATGGCTACACCTTC
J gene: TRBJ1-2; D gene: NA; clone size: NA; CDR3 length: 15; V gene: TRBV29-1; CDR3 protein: CSVGSPGAEPCGYTF; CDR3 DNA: TGCAGCGTTGGATCCCCCGGTGCGGAGCCCTGTGGCTACACCTTC
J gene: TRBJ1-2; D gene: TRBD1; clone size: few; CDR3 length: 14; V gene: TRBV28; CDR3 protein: CASSSQGGPFGYTF; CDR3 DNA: TGTGCCAGCAGTTCCCAAGGGGGCCCTTTCGGCTACACCTTC
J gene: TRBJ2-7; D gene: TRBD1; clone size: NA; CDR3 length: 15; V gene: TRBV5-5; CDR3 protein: CASSFTGVSPYEQYF; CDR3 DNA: TGTGCCAGCAGCTTTACAGGGGTCTCCCCCTACGAGCAGTACTTC
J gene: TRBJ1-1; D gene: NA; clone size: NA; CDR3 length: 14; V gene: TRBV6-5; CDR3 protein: CASSYSTSAGEAFF; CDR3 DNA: TGTGCCAGCAGTTACTCGACAAGTGCCGGTGAAGCTTTCTTT
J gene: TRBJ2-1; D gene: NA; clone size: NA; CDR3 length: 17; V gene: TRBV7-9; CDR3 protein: CASSSRPGLVAYNEQFF; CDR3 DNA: TGTGCCAGCAGCTCCAGACCGGGATTAGTGGCTTACAATGAGCAGTTCTTC
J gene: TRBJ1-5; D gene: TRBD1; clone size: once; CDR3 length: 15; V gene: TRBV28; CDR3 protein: CASRETGGGGQPQHF; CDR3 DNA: TGTGCCAGCAGGGAGACAGGGGGCGGTGGACAGCCCCAGCATTTT